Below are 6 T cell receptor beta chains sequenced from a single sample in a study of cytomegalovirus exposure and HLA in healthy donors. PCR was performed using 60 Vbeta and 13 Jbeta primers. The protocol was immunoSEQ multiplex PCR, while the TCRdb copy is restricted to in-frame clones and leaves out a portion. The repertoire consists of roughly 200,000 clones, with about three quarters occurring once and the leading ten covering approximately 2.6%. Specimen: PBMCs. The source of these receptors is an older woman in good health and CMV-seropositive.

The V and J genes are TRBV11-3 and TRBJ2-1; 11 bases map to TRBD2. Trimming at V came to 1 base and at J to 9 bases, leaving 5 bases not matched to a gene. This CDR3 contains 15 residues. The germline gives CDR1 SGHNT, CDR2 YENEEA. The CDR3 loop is CASSLGLAGSGEQFF. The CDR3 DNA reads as TGTGCCAGCAGCTTAGGACTAGCGGGGTCTGGTGAGCAGTTCTTC.

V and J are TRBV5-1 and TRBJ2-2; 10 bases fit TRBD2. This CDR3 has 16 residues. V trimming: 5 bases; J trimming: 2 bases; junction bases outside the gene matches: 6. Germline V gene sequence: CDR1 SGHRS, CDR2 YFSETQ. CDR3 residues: CASRSLAGDNTGELFF. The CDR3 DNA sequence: TGCGCCAGCAGGTCTCTAGCGGGAGACAACACCGGGGAGCTGTTTTTT.

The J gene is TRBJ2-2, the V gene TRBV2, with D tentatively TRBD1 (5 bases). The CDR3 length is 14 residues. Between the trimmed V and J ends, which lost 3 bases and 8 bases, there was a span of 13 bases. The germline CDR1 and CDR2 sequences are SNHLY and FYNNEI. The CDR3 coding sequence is TGTGCCAGCAGTGATGGGCAGGGTTTTGGGGAGCTGTTTTTT. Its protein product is CASSDGQGFGELFF.

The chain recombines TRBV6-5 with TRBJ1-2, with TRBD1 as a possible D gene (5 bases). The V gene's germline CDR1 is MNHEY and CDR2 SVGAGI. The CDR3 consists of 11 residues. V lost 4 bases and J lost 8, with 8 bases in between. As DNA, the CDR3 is TGTGCCAGCAGTTGGGGGGGAGGCTACACCTTC. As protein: CASSWGGGYTF.

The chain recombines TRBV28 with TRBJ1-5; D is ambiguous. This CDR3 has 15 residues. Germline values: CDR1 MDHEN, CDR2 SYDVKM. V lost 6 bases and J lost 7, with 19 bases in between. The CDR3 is CASSPGRAPGQPQHF. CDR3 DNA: TGTGCCAGCAGCCCGGGAAGGGCCCCGGGCCAGCCCCAGCATTTT.

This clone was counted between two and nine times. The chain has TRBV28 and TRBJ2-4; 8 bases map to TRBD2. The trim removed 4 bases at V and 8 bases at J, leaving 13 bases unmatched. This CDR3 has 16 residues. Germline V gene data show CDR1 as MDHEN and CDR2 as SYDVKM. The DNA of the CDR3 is TGTGCCAGCAGTTCCGGGACTAGGGGAGGGTTGGACATTCAGTACTTC. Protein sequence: CASSSGTRGGLDIQYF.